These 2 T cell receptor beta chains originate from one sample sequenced in a study of PD-L1 blockade in urothelial cancer (dated by TCRdb to the late 2010s). The library was prepared using the immunoSEQ multiplex PCR assay. TCRdb re-hosts the immuneACCESS table, in-frame sequences only. Its copies lack some clones; in the studies checked, an unresolved V gene accounts for under half of them, and the cause for the rest is not known. The sample records roughly 84,000 clones, roughly 87% of which are singletons. Roughly 9.5% of the sample goes to the ten largest clones. Material: PBMCs, obtained around atezolizumab (anti-PD-L1) treatment. The source is a man aged 70 or older with urothelial cancer.

This rearrangement joins TRBV19 to TRBJ2-2, with D tentatively TRBD2 (6 bases). Germline assignment: CDR1 LNHDA and CDR2 SQIVND (reference sequence). V shed 4 bases and J shed 1 base, with 7 bases lying between them. This CDR3 spans 14 amino acids. Here the CDR3 DNA reads TGTGCCAGTAGTAGGGGGGAGAACACCGGGGAGCTGTTTTTT. Encoded protein: CASSRGENTGELFF.

The chain is built from TRBV2 and TRBJ2-3, with D tentatively TRBD1 (5 bases). Germline CDR1 SNHLY, CDR2 FYNNEI. V shed 2 bases and J shed 6 bases, with 12 bases lying between them. The CDR3 contains 14 residues. The CDR3 region has the DNA TGTGCCAGCAGTGAAACGGCCAGGGCCGATACGCAGTATTTT. This codes for CASSETARADTQYF.